This is a list of T cell receptor beta chains from one sample in a study of beta chain features in type 1 diabetes. Sequencing was performed with immunoSEQ multiplex PCR; in TCRdb, only in-frame clones are kept and a portion is missing. The sample includes around 710,000 clones, around 12% of them seen just once. Sequencing was carried out using naive CD4+ T cells from blood. The receptors stem from a man aged 30-40 years with type 1 diabetes. The CDR3 runs from the conserved cysteine through the conserved F or W. Each record gives: D gene, CDR3 length, V gene, clone size, J gene, CDR3 protein, CDR3 DNA. D genes are given only for firm matches. Size values are once, few and many counts, or a class for expanded clones, and some rows have none.

>.|13|TRBV9|few|TRBJ1-5
CASSGQTDQPQHF
TGTGCCAGCAGTGGACAGACGGATCAGCCCCAGCATTTT
>.|13|TRBV5-1|.|TRBJ2-1
CASSLGQGNEQFF
TGCGCCAGCAGCTTGGGTCAGGGGAATGAGCAGTTCTTC
>.|14|TRBV25-1|few|TRBJ2-5
CASSVSGAKETQYF
TGTGCCAGCAGTGTTTCGGGGGCTAAGGAGACCCAGTACTTC
>TRBD1|16|TRBV7-3|few|TRBJ2-1
CASSRQGASSYNEQFF
TGTGCCAGCAGCCGCCAGGGGGCAAGCTCCTACAATGAGCAGTTCTTC
>TRBD2|18|TRBV7-9|.|TRBJ2-3
CASSSYWTSGVRTDTQYF
TGTGCCAGCAGCTCGTACTGGACTAGCGGGGTACGCACAGATACGCAGTATTTT
>TRBD1|16|TRBV27|.|TRBJ2-7
CASSFSGQGVPQGQYF
TGTGCCAGCAGTTTCTCAGGACAGGGTGTACCCCAAGGGCAGTACTTC
>.|15|TRBV19|few|TRBJ1-5
CASSIGQYSNQPQHF
TGTGCCAGTAGTATTGGTCAGTATAGCAATCAGCCCCAGCATTTT
>.|15|TRBV29-1|.|TRBJ1-1
CSVEQGGEPNTEAFF
TGCAGCGTTGAACAAGGCGGAGAGCCGAACACTGAAGCTTTCTTT
>TRBD1|15|TRBV7-2|.|TRBJ1-5
CASSPWTGYNQPQHF
TGTGCCAGCAGCCCCTGGACAGGGTACAATCAGCCCCAGCATTTT
>TRBD2|16|TRBV28|.|TRBJ2-3
CASSRLSGGPISTQYF
TGTGCCAGCAGCCGACTAAGCGGGGGGCCAATTTCGACGCAGTATTTT
>TRBD2|16|TRBV7-2|few|TRBJ2-7
CASSSNGLAGGYEQYF
TGTGCCAGCAGCTCCAACGGACTAGCGGGGGGTTACGAGCAGTACTTC
>TRBD1|14|TRBV6-5|.|TRBJ1-5
CASRNTGGNQPQHF
TGTGCCAGCAGGAACACAGGGGGCAATCAGCCCCAGCATTTT
>TRBD1|14|TRBV5-1|.|TRBJ2-3
CASSHGQGWDTQYF
TGCGCCAGCAGCCATGGACAGGGTTGGGATACGCAGTATTTT
>TRBD2|15|TRBV6-1|few|TRBJ2-3
CASSVTSGGLDTQYF
TGTGCCAGCAGTGTAACTAGCGGGGGTTTAGATACGCAGTATTTT
>.|15|TRBV28|.|TRBJ2-5
CASSPLPPGLETQYF
TGTGCCAGCAGTCCCTTGCCCCCAGGGTTGGAGACCCAGTACTTC
>TRBD2|12|TRBV11-1|.|TRBJ2-7
CASRGVAGEQYF
TGTGCCAGCAGGGGAGTAGCGGGGGAGCAGTACTTC
>.|14|TRBV7-2|few|TRBJ2-2
CASSNTGYTGELFF
TGTGCCAGCAGCAATACAGGGTACACCGGGGAGCTGTTTTTT
>.|13|TRBV4-3|.|TRBJ2-1
CASSQDVASEQFF
TGCGCCAGCAGCCAAGATGTGGCTAGCGAGCAGTTCTTC
>.|12|TRBV28|.|TRBJ2-1
CASSLEDNEQFF
TGTGCCAGCAGCTTAGAGGACAATGAGCAGTTCTTC
>.|15|TRBV11-2|.|TRBJ2-7
CASSSLRTGSYEQYF
TGTGCCAGCAGCTCACTACGCACAGGGTCCTACGAGCAGTACTTC
>.|16|TRBV9|few|TRBJ1-4
CASSVGLGWPDEKLFF
TGTGCCAGCAGCGTAGGGCTCGGGTGGCCGGATGAAAAACTGTTTTTT
>.|17|TRBV7-9|.|TRBJ1-5
CASSSPKSGAENQPQHF
TGTGCCAGCAGCTCTCCTAAAAGTGGGGCTGAGAATCAGCCCCAGCATTTT
>.|14|TRBV28|.|TRBJ2-5
CASSLGNIQETQYF
TGTGCCAGCAGTTTAGGAAACATCCAAGAGACCCAGTACTTC
>.|13|TRBV7-6|.|TRBJ1-6
CASSLKIYSPLHF
TGTGCCAGCAGCTTAAAGATTTATTCACCCCTCCACTTT
>TRBD2|11|TRBV29-1|few|TRBJ2-7
CSVALAREQYF
TGCAGCGTTGCACTAGCGAGAGAGCAGTACTTC
>.|16|TRBV9|.|TRBJ2-5
CASSVGIASYQETQYF
TGTGCCAGCAGCGTAGGAATCGCTAGCTATCAAGAGACCCAGTACTTC
>TRBD1|14|TRBV14|.|TRBJ1-1
CASSLRTGIPEAFF
TGTGCCAGCAGCCTTCGGACAGGGATCCCAGAAGCTTTCTTT
>.|12|TRBV2|.|TRBJ2-7
CASTVVTYEQYF
TGTGCCAGCACGGTCGTCACCTACGAGCAGTACTTC
>.|13|TRBV14|.|TRBJ2-5
CASSQGGGPFQYF
TGTGCCAGCAGCCAAGGGGGCGGACCATTCCAGTACTTC
>.|14|TRBV4-3|few|TRBJ2-7
CASSQVDRTYEQYF
TGCGCCAGCAGCCAAGTCGACAGGACCTACGAGCAGTACTTC
>.|13|TRBV6-5|few|TRBJ1-2
CASSYSEMKGYTF
TGTGCCAGCAGTTACTCTGAGATGAAAGGCTACACCTTC
>.|14|TRBV10-3|few|TRBJ2-7
CAISEDRSSYEQYF
TGTGCCATCAGTGAAGACAGGAGCTCCTACGAGCAGTACTTC
>.|12|TRBV6-5|few|TRBJ2-1
CASIRQPHEQFF
TGTGCCAGCATAAGACAGCCCCATGAGCAGTTCTTC
>.|17|TRBV14|.|TRBJ1-3
CASSRDGIHGSGNTIYF
TGTGCCAGCAGCCGAGATGGAATACATGGCTCTGGAAACACCATATATTTT
>.|15|TRBV25-1|.|TRBJ1-4
CASSRSTATNEKLFF
TGTGCCAGCAGCCGTAGTACTGCAACTAATGAAAAACTGTTTTTT